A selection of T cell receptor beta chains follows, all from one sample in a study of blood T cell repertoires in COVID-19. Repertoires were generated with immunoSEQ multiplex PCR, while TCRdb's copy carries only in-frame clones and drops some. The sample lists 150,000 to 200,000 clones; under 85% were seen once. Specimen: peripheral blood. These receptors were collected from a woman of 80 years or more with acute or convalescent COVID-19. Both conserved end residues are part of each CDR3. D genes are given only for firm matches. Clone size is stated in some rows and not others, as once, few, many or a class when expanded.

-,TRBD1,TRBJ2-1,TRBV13,CASSFPGGNEQFF,TGTGCCAGCAGCTTTCCAGGGGGCAATGAGCAGTTCTTC
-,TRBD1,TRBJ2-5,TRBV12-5,CASGPGQGARETQYF,TGTGCTAGTGGCCCGGGACAGGGGGCTAGAGAGACCCAGTACTTC
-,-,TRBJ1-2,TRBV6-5,CASSYSDSSYGYTF,TGTGCCAGCAGTTATTCGGACAGCTCCTATGGCTACACCTTC
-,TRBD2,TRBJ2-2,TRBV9,CASSVSLTSGENTGELFF,TGTGCCAGCAGTGTCTCTCTGACTAGCGGGGAGAACACCGGGGAGCTGTTTTTT
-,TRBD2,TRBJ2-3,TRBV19,CASKREGDRDTQYF,TGTGCCAGTAAGCGGGAGGGAGATAGAGATACGCAGTATTTT
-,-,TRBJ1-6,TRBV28,CASSLWGGSSPLHF,TGTGCCAGCAGTTTATGGGGGGGAAGTTCACCCCTCCACTTT
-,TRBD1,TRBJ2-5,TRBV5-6,CASSLDLGQGQETQYF,TGTGCCAGCAGCTTGGATCTGGGACAGGGACAAGAGACCCAGTACTTC
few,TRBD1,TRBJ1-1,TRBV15,CATSRVPTGGVGNTEAFF,TGTGCCACCAGCAGAGTACCGACAGGGGGCGTCGGGAACACTGAAGCTTTCTTT
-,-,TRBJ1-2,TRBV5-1,CASSLAGRANYGYTF,TGCGCCAGCAGCTTGGCGGGGAGGGCGAACTATGGCTACACCTTC
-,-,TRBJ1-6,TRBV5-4,CASTEGLGYNSPLHF,TGTGCCAGCACGGAGGGTCTAGGCTATAATTCACCCCTCCACTTT
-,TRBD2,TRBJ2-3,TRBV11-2,CASSLGTSGRRDTQYF,TGTGCCAGCAGCTTGGGGACTAGCGGGAGAAGAGATACGCAGTATTTT
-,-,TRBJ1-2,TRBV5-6,CASNPVGGPYGYTF,TGTGCCAGCAACCCCGTCGGGGGTCCCTATGGCTACACCTTC
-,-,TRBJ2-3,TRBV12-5,CASGWASSTDTQYF,TGTGCTAGTGGCTGGGCCTCTAGCACAGATACGCAGTATTTT
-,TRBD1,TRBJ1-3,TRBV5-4,CASSLQGASSGNTIYF,TGTGCCAGCAGCTTACAGGGGGCCAGCTCTGGAAACACCATATATTTT
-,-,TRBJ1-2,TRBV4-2,CASSHVGEEANYGYTF,TGTGCCAGCAGCCATGTGGGTGAGGAAGCTAACTATGGCTACACCTTC
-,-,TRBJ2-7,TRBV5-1,CASSLDSTYEQYF,TGCGCCAGCAGCCTAGACAGTACCTACGAGCAGTACTTC
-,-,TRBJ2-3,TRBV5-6,CASSLVGAGIDTQYF,TGTGCCAGCAGCTTGGTTGGTGCAGGGATCGATACGCAGTATTTT
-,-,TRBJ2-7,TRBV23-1,CASSPRGQGDYEQYF,TGCGCCAGCAGTCCCCGGGGGCAGGGGGACTACGAGCAGTACTTC
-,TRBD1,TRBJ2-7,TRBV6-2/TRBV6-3,CASSSRPGQGGKSSYEQYF,TGTGCCAGCAGTTCCCGACCGGGACAGGGGGGAAAATCCTCCTACGAGCAGTACTTC
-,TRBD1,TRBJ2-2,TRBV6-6,CASSFTGTGNTGELFF,TGTGCCAGCAGCTTCACCGGGACAGGGAACACCGGGGAGCTGTTTTTT
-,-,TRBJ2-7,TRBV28,CASSLVPLSYEQYF,TGTGCCAGCAGTTTAGTCCCCCTGTCCTACGAGCAGTACTTC
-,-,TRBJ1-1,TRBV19,CASSMYAREAFF,TGTGCCAGTAGTATGTACGCGCGAGAAGCTTTCTTT
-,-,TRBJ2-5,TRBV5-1,CASSQTGYGQETQYF,TGCGCCAGCAGCCAAACAGGGTACGGGCAAGAGACCCAGTACTTC
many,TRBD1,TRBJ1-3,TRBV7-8,CASSPDRVRGGNTIYF,TGTGCCAGCAGCCCGGACAGGGTGAGGGGTGGAAACACCATATATTTT
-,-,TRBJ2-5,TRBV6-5,CASSQGRGQETQYF,TGTGCCAGCAGCCAGGGGAGGGGCCAAGAGACCCAGTACTTC
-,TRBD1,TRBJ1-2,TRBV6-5,CASSYSRDRAGGYTF,TGTGCCAGCAGTTACTCACGGGACAGGGCAGGGGGCTACACCTTC
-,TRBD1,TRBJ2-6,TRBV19,CASTHRGAGANVLTF,TGTGCCAGTACTCACAGGGGAGCCGGGGCCAACGTCCTGACTTTC
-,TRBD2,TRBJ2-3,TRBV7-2,CASSSGLAGGDTQYF,TGTGCCAGCAGCTCCGGACTAGCGGGAGGCGATACGCAGTATTTT
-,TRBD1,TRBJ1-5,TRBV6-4,CASSAPPDSQPQGGNQPQHF,TGTGCCAGCAGTGCCCCACCAGACTCACAACCCCAGGGGGGCAATCAGCCCCAGCATTTT
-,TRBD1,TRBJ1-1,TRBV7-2,CASSWQGQGLNTEAFF,TGTGCCAGCAGCTGGCAGGGACAGGGCTTGAACACTGAAGCTTTCTTT
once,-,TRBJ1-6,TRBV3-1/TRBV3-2,CASRPPGQWNSPLHF,TGTGCCAGCAGACCCCCGGGACAATGGAATTCACCCCTCCACTTT
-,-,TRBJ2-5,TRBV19,CASKQGLGETQYF,TGTGCCAGTAAGCAGGGGCTCGGAGAGACCCAGTACTTC
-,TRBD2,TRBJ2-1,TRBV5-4,CASSLGGAGERYNEQFF,TGTGCCAGCAGCTTGGGGGGCGCGGGGGAACGGTACAATGAGCAGTTCTTC
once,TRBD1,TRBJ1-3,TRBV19,CASSIGTGGSSGNTIYF,TGTGCCAGTAGTATCGGGACAGGGGGGAGCTCTGGAAACACCATATATTTT
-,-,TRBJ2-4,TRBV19,CASSPTGRLAKNIQYF,TGTGCCAGTTCTCCAACAGGCCGACTAGCCAAAAACATTCAGTACTTC
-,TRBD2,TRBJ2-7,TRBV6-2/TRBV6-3,CASSRLAGPYEQYF,TGTGCCAGCAGCCGACTAGCGGGGCCCTACGAGCAGTACTTC
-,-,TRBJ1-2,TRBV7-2,CASSPRELRYGYTF,TGTGCCAGCAGCCCCCGGGAGCTCAGATATGGCTACACCTTC
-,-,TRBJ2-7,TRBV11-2,CASSLGEPYEQYF,TGTGCCAGCAGCTTAGGAGAACCATACGAGCAGTACTTC
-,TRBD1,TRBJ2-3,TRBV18,CASSPGTGGGDTQYF,TGTGCCAGCTCACCCGGGACAGGCGGTGGAGATACGCAGTATTTT
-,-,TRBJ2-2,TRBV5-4,CASSSDGQNTGELFF,TGTGCCAGCAGCTCCGATGGCCAGAACACCGGGGAGCTGTTTTTT
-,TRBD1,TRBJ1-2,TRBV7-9,CASSLDRGHGYTF,TGTGCCAGCAGCCTCGACAGGGGGCATGGCTACACCTTC
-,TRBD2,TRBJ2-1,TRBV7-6,CASSLGTSGLASYNEQFF,TGTGCCAGCAGCTTAGGGACTAGCGGGCTGGCTTCCTACAATGAGCAGTTCTTC
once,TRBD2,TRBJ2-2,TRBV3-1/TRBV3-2,CASSPTSGRAGELFF,TGTGCCAGCAGCCCGACTAGCGGGAGGGCCGGGGAGCTGTTTTTT
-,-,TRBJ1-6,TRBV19,CASSISARDSPLHF,TGTGCCAGTAGTATATCCGCGCGAGATTCACCCCTCCACTTT
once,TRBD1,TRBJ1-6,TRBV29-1,CSVQTGFNSPLHF,TGCAGCGTCCAGACAGGGTTTAATTCACCCCTCCACTTT
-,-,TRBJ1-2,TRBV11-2,CASSLESGDYGYTF,TGTGCCAGCAGCTTAGAGAGTGGTGACTATGGCTACACCTTC
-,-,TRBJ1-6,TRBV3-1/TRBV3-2,CASSHYGSSYNSPLHF,TGTGCCAGCAGCCACTACGGGAGCTCCTATAATTCACCCCTCCACTTT